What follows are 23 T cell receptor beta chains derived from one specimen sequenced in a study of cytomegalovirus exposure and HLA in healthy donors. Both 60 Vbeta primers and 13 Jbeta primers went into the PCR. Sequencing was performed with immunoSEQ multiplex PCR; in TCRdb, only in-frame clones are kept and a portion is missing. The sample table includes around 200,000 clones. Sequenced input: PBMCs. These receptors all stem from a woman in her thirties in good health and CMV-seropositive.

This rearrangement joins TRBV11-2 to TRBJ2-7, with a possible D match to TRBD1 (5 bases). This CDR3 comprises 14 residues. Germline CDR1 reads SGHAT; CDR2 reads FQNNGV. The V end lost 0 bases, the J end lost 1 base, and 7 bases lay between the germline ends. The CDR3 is CASSLETGSYEQYF. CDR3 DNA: TGTGCCAGCAGCTTAGAAACAGGATCCTACGAGCAGTACTTC.

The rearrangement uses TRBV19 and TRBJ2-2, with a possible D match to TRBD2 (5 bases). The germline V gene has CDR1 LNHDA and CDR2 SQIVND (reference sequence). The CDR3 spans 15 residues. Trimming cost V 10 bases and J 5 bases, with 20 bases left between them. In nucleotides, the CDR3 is TGTGCCACCACTAGGTTCGCTGTTGGGACCGGGGAGCTGTTTTTT. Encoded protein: CATTRFAVGTGELFF.

CDR3 loop: CASSLRQAPREGYTF. The CDR3 DNA reads TGTGCCAGCTCACTTCGACAGGCGCCCCGGGAAGGCTACACCTTC. The gene calls are TRBV18 and TRBJ1-2; TRBD1 might be the D (6 bases). The V gene's germline CDR1 is KGHSH and CDR2 LQKENI. This CDR3 spans 15 amino acids. V lost 4 bases, J lost 8 bases, and 20 bases lay in between.

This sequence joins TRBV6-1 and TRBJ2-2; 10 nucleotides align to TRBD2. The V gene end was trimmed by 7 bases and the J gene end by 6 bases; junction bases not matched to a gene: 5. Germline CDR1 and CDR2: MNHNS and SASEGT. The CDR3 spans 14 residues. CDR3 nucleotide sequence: TGTGCCAGCAATCTAGCGGGAGAGGCCGGGGAGCTGTTTTTT. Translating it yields CASNLAGEAGELFF.

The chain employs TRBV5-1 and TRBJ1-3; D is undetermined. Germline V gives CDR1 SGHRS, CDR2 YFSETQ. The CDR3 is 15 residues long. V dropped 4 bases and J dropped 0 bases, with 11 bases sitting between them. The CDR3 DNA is TGCGCCAGCAGCCTAGACCGCGCCTCTGGAAACACCATATATTTT. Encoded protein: CASSLDRASGNTIYF.

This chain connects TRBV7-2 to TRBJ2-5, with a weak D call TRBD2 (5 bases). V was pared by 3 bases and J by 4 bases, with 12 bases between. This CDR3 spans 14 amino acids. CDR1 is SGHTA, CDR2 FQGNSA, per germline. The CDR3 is CASSFTLRGETQYF. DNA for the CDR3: TGTGCCAGCAGCTTCACCCTCCGGGGAGAGACCCAGTACTTC.

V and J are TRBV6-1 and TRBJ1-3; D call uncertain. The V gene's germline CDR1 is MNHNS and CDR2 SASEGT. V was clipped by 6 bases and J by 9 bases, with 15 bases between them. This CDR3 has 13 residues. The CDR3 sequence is CASRRRVVGTIYF. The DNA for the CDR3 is TGTGCCAGCAGGAGGCGGGTGGTGGGCACCATATATTTT.

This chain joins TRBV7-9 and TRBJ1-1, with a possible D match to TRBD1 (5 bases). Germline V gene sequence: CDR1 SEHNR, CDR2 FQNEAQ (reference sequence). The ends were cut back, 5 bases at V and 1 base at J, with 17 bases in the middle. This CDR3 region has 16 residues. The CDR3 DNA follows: TGTGCCAGCAGCGCAAACCCAGGGTTCCGGAACACTGAAGCTTTCTTT. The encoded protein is CASSANPGFRNTEAFF.

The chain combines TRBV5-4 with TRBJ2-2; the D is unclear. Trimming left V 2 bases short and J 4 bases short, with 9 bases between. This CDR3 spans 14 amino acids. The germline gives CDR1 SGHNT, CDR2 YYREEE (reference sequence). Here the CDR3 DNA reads TGTGCCAGCAGCTTTACAGAAACCACCGGGGAGCTGTTTTTT. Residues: CASSFTETTGELFF.

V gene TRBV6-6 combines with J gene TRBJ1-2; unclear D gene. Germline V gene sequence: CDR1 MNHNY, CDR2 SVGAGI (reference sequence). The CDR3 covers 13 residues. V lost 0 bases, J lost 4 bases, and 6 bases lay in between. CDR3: CASSYSRGYGYTF. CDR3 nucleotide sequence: TGTGCCAGCAGTTACTCACGGGGCTATGGCTACACCTTC.

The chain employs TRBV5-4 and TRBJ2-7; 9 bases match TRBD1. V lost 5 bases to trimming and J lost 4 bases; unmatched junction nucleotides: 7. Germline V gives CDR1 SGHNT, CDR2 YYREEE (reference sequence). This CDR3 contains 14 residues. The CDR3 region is CASRDGTGSYEQYF. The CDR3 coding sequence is TGTGCCAGCAGAGATGGGACAGGGAGTTACGAGCAGTACTTC.

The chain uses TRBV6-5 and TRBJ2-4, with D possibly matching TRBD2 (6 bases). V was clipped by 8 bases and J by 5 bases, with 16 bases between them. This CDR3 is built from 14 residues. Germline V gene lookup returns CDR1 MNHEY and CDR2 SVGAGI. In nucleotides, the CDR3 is TGTGCCAGCCGACTAGGGCTCGGGGAAAACATTCAGTACTTC. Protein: CASRLGLGENIQYF.

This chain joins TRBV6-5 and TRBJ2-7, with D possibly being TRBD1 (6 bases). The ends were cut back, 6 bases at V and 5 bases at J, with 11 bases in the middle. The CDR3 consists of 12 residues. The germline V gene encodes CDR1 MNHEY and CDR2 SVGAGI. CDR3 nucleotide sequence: TGTGCCAGCAGATCTTACAGGGACGAGCAGTACTTC. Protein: CASRSYRDEQYF.

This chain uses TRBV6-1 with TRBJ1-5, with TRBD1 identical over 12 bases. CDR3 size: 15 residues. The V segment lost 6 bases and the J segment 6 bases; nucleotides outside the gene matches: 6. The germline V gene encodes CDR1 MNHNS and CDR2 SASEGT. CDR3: CASRVGQGAGQPQHF. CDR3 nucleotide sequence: TGTGCCAGCAGGGTGGGACAGGGGGCTGGTCAGCCCCAGCATTTT.

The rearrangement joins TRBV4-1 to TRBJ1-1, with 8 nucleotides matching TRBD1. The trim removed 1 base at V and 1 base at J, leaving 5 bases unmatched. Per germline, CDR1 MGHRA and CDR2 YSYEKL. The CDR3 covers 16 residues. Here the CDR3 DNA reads TGCGCCAGCAGCCAAGTTCAGGGGGCTGCGAACACTGAAGCTTTCTTT. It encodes CASSQVQGAANTEAFF.

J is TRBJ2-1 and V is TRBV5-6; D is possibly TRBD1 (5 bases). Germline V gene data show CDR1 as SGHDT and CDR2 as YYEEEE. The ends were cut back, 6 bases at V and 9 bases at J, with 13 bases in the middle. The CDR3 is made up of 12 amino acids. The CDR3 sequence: CASTGRVFEQFF. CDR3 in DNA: TGTGCCAGCACCGGCAGGGTGTTTGAGCAGTTCTTC.

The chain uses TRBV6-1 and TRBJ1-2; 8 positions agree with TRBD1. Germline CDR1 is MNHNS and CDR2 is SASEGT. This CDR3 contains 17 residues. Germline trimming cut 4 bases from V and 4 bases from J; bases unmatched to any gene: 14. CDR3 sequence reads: CASSVGPSTGVAYGYTF. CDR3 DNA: TGTGCCAGCAGTGTAGGCCCGTCGACAGGGGTCGCCTATGGCTACACCTTC.

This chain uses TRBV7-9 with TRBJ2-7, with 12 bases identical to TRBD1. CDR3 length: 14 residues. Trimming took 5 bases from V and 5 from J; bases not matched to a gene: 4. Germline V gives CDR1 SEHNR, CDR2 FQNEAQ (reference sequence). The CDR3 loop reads CASSPGQGAHEQYF. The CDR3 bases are TGTGCCAGCAGCCCGGGACAGGGGGCGCACGAGCAGTACTTC.

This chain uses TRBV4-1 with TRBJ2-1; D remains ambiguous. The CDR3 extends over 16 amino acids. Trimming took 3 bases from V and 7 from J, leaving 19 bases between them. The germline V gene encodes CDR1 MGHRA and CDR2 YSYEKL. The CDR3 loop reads CASSQELGHERNEQFF. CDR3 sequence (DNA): TGCGCCAGCAGCCAGGAACTGGGCCACGAACGGAATGAGCAGTTCTTC.

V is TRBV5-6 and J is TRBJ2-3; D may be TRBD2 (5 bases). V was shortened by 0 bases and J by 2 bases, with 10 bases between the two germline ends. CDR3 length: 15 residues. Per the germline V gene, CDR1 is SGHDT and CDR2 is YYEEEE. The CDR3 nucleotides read TGTGCCAGCAGCTTGGGAGGGTCGAACACAGATACGCAGTATTTT. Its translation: CASSLGGSNTDTQYF.

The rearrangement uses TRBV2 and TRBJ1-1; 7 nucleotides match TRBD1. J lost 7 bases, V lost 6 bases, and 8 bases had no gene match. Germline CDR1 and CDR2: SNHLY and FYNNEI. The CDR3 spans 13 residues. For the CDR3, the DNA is TGTGCCAGCAGCCTCCAGGGGGTCAGTGAAGCTTTCTTT. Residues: CASSLQGVSEAFF.

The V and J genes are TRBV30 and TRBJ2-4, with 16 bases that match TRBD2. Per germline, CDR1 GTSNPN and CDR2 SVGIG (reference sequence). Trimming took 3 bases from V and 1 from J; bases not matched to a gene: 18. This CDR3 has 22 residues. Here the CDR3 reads CAWRPSGTSGRAGSIAKNIQYF. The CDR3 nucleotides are TGTGCCTGGAGGCCCTCTGGGACTAGCGGGAGGGCCGGAAGTATCGCCAAAAACATTCAGTACTTC.

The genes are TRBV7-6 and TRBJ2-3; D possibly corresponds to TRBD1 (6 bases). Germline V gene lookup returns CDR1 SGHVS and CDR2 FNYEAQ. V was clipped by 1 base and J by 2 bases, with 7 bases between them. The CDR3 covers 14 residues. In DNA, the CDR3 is TGTGCCAGCAGCTTAGGGACAGCCACAGATACGCAGTATTTT. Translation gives CASSLGTATDTQYF.